This T cell receptor (beta chain) was captured in a study of control samples from healthy donors and cancer patients. The protocol was immunoSEQ multiplex PCR, while the TCRdb copy is restricted to in-frame clones and leaves out a portion. Here the sample spans 50,000 to 70,000 clones, approximately 95% being singletons. This CDR3 is 15 amino acids long. The V and J ends lost 4 bases and 2 bases, in that order; junction bases with no gene match: 8. The V gene's germline CDR1 is SGDLS and CDR2 YYNGEE. The sample taken for sequencing was blood. The origin of this receptor is a woman aged 18-29 years in good health. The chain joins TRBV9 to TRBJ1-1, with 7 bases identical to TRBD1. CDR3 bases: TGTGCCAGCAGCCCCACCGGACAGGTAAACACTGAAGCTTTCTTT. It codes for CASSPTGQVNTEAFF.